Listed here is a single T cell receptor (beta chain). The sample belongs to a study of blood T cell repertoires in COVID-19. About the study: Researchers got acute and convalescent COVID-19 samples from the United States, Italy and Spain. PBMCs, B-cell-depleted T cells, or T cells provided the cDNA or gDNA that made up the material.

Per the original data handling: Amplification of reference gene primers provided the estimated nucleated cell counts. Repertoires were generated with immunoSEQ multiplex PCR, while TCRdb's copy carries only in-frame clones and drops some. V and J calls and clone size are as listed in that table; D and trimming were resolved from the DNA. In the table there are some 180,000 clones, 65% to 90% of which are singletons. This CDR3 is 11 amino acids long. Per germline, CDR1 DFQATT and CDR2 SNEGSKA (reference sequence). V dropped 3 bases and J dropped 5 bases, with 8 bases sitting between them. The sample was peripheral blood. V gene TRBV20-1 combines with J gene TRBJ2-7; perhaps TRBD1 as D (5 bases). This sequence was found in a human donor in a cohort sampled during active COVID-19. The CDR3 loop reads CSASRADEQYF. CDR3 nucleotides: TGCAGTGCTAGCAGGGCGGACGAGCAGTACTTC.